The next 16 T cell receptor beta chains were all read from a single sample in a study of beta chain features in type 1 diabetes (dated by TCRdb to 2017 to 2018). The receptor library was made with the immunoSEQ multiplex PCR assay. The entire amount of isolated RNA was reverse transcribed using the High Capacity cDNA Reverse Transcription Kit, so the sequenced TCRB transcripts were expressed ones. TCRdb took this table from immuneACCESS and kept in-frame rearrangements with V and J called. Such tables lack part of the clones; where checked against another copy, unresolved V genes explain under half of the gap, and the rest is unexplained. The sample data list 360,000 or so clones, and around 20% of these were observed just once. The ten largest make up around 0.04% of the sample. Sequencing input: naive CD4+ T cells from blood. This specimen's cell subset or site label, per the study, means: true naive CD4+ T cells. The receptor set was obtained from a woman in her late teens or twenties in good health.

This clone was observed a few times. The chain recombines TRBV9 with TRBJ1-3, with D possibly being TRBD1 (6 bases). V shed 2 bases and J shed 4 bases, with 13 bases lying between them. The CDR3 is 15 amino acids. The V gene's germline CDR1 is SGDLS and CDR2 YYNGEE. The CDR3 DNA follows: TGTGCCAGCAGCGTGGGGACACGATCGGGAAACACCATATATTTT. It codes for CASSVGTRSGNTIYF.

The V call is TRBV6-1, the J call TRBJ2-3, with TRBD2 identical over 9 bases. This CDR3 region has 16 residues. Germline CDR1 and CDR2: MNHNS and SASEGT. V shed 4 bases, J shed 6 bases, and the junction held 11 bases outside the gene matches. CDR3 DNA: TGTGCCAGCAGTGGACCGCGGGAGGGAACGGCGGATACGCAGTATTTT. It translates to CASSGPREGTADTQYF.

This sequence joins TRBV20-1 and TRBJ1-4; no clear D gene. The germline V gene has CDR1 DFQATT and CDR2 SNEGSKA (reference sequence). Between the trimmed V and J ends, which lost 1 base and 14 bases, there was a span of 8 bases. This CDR3 is built from 10 residues. Here the CDR3 reads CSARAGWLFF. CDR3 DNA: TGCAGTGCTAGAGCGGGGTGGCTGTTTTTT.

The chain carries TRBV7-9 and TRBJ2-3, with a weak D call TRBD2 (5 bases). Germline loops: CDR1 SEHNR, CDR2 FQNEAQ (reference sequence). The CDR3 length is 15 residues. Trimming removed 3 bases from V and 3 bases from J, with 13 bases in between. CDR3 region: CASSFPRERTDTQYF. CDR3 coding DNA: TGTGCCAGCAGCTTTCCGAGGGAAAGGACAGATACGCAGTATTTT.

The rearrangement joins TRBV29-1 to TRBJ2-7; D not resolved. In germline, CDR1 is SQVTM, CDR2 ANQGSEA. The CDR3 totals 11 residues. Trimming pared 4 bases from V and 5 bases from J, leaving 9 bases between. CDR3 region: CSVGGQDEQYF. CDR3 DNA: TGCAGCGTTGGTGGGCAGGACGAGCAGTACTTC.

The chain couples TRBV5-4 to TRBJ2-7; 11 positions agree with TRBD2. The V gene's germline CDR1 is SGHNT and CDR2 YYREEE (reference sequence). The CDR3 extends over 15 amino acids. Unmatched junction bases numbered 6, after V lost 5 bases and J lost 2 bases. The CDR3 nucleotides are TGTGCCAGCAGGGACGGGACTAGCGGACCCTACGAGCAGTACTTC. Protein sequence: CASRDGTSGPYEQYF.

The chain carries TRBV29-1 and TRBJ2-3; D is uncertain. The CDR3 spans 12 residues. The germline V gene has CDR1 SQVTM and CDR2 ANQGSEA. The V and J ends lost 8 bases and 0 bases respectively, with 9 bases between them. CDR3 sequence reads: CSPESSTDTQYF. The DNA of the CDR3 is TGCAGCCCCGAGTCCAGCACAGATACGCAGTATTTT.

The chain recombines TRBV6-5 with TRBJ1-2; D possibly corresponds to TRBD1 (5 bases). Looked up from germline, CDR1 is MNHEY and CDR2 is SVGAGI. The CDR3 runs to 14 residues. V shed 5 bases and J shed 4 bases, with 14 bases lying between them. The CDR3 bases are TGTGCCAGCAGTGAACCGGGCAGGGCCTATGGCTACACCTTC. Amino acids: CASSEPGRAYGYTF.

The chain employs TRBV30 and TRBJ2-3; 11 positions agree with TRBD2. With V trimmed by 2 bases and J by 9 bases, 4 bases remained unmatched. The CDR3 totals 13 residues. Per the germline V gene, CDR1 is GTSNPN and CDR2 is SVGIG (reference sequence). In DNA, the CDR3 is TGTGCCTGGAGTTTAGCGGGAGGGGGAACGCAGTATTTT. Translation: CAWSLAGGGTQYF. Full variable domain (outside the CDR3, taken from reference TRBV30 and TRBJ2-3): SQTIHQWPATLVQPVGSPLSLECTVEGTSNPNLYWYRQAAGRGLQLLFYSVGIGQISSEVPQNLSASRPQDRQFILSSKKLLLSDSGFYLCAWSLAGGGTQYFGPGTRLTVL.

A few counts support this clone. This rearrangement joins TRBV14 to TRBJ2-1, with D maybe TRBD2 (6 bases). The CDR3 extends over 15 amino acids. Trimming left V 4 bases short and J 6 bases short, with 16 bases between. CDR1 is SGHDN and CDR2 is FVKESK in the germline V gene. The chain's CDR3 is CASSPYFGGSNEQFF. CDR3 sequence (DNA): TGTGCCAGCAGCCCCTATTTTGGGGGGAGCAATGAGCAGTTCTTC. Looking up the rest from reference TRBV14 and TRBJ2-1 gives the full variable domain: EAGVTQFPSHSVIEKGQTVTLRCDPISGHDNLYWYRRVMGKEIKFLLHFVKESKQDESGMPNNRFLAERTGGTYSTLKVQPAELEDSGVYFCASSPYFGGSNEQFFGPGTRLTVL.

This clone was observed a handful of times. The chain is built from TRBV27 and TRBJ2-7, with 8 bases that match TRBD2. Germline lookup yields CDR1 MNHEY and CDR2 SMNVEV (reference sequence). V trimming: 2 bases; J trimming: 5 bases; junction bases outside the gene matches: 8. This CDR3 region has 15 residues. For the CDR3, the DNA is TGTGCCAGCAGTTTAGATCGGGAGGGGTCAGACGAGCAGTACTTC. It specifies CASSLDREGSDEQYF.

The genes are TRBV10-3 and TRBJ1-6; 9 nucleotides match TRBD1. The CDR3 totals 12 residues. With 10 bases clipped from V and 10 bases from J, the junction kept 5 bases outside the gene matches. Looked up from germline, CDR1 is ENHRY and CDR2 is SYGVKD. CDR3 in amino acids: CATTGGSSPLHF. As DNA, the CDR3 is TGTGCCACGACAGGGGGTTCCTCACCCCTCCACTTT.

This clone was seen only a few times. The gene calls are TRBV28 and TRBJ2-2, with a possible D match to TRBD2 (5 bases). Per germline, CDR1 MDHEN and CDR2 SYDVKM. This CDR3 comprises 14 residues. V lost 5 bases and J lost 6, with 13 bases in between. The DNA for the CDR3 is TGTGCCAGCAGTATAGAGGGATCTCCCGGGGAGCTGTTTTTT. Its protein product is CASSIEGSPGELFF. The full variable domain, with the rest looked up from reference TRBV28 and TRBJ2-2, is DVKVTQSSRYLVKRTGEKVFLECVQDMDHENMFWYRQDPGLGLRLIYFSYDVKMKEKGDIPEGYSVSREKKERFSLILESASTNQTSMYLCASSIEGSPGELFFGEGSRLTVL.

A few counts support this clone. The chain uses TRBV7-9 and TRBJ2-7; TRBD1 agrees at 8 bases. V gave up 1 base and J gave up 4 bases; unmatched junction bases: 3. The CDR3 is 14 residues long. Germline V CDR1 and CDR2: SEHNR, FQNEAQ (reference sequence). The CDR3 bases are TGTGCCAGCAGCTTAGTGGGACAGGCATACGAGCAGTACTTC. Translated: CASSLVGQAYEQYF.

This chain connects TRBV5-6 to TRBJ2-6; a weak D match, TRBD1 (6 bases). V was pared by 0 bases and J by 0 bases, with 7 bases between. Germline V gives CDR1 SGHDT, CDR2 YYEEEE. This CDR3 comprises 16 residues. The CDR3 DNA sequence: TGTGCCAGCAGCTTGGAAGGGGGCTCTGGGGCCAACGTCCTGACTTTC. This sequence encodes CASSLEGGSGANVLTF.

This clone came up a few times. This chain connects TRBV5-1 to TRBJ1-1, with a possible D match to TRBD1 (5 bases). The CDR3 is 13 residues long. V was clipped by 4 bases and J by 1 base, with 8 bases between them. Germline loops: CDR1 SGHRS, CDR2 YFSETQ. The CDR3 bases are TGCGCCAGCAGCGAGGACAAGAACACTGAAGCTTTCTTT. This gives the protein CASSEDKNTEAFF. Complete variable domain (other parts from reference TRBV5-1 and TRBJ1-1): KAGVTQTPRYLIKTRGQQVTLSCSPISGHRSVSWYQQTPGQGLQFLFEYFSETQRNKGNFPGRFSGRQFSNSRSEMNVSTLELGDSALYLCASSEDKNTEAFFGQGTRLTVV.